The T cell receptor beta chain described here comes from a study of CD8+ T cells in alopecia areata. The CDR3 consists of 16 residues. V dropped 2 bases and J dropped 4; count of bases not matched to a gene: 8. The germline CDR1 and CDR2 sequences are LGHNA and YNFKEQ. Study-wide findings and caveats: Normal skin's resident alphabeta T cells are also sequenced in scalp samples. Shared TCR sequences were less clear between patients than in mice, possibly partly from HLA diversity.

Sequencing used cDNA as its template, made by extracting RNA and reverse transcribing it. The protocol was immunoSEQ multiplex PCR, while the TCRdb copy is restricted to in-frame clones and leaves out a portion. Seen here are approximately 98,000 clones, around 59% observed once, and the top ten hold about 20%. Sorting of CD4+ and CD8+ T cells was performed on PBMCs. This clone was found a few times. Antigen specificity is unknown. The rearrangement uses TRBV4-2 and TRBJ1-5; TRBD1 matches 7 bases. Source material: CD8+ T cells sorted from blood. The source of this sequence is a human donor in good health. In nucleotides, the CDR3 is TGTGCCAGCAGCCAATTTACCGGGACAGCTAATCAGCCCCAGCATTTT. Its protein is CASSQFTGTANQPQHF.